The present T cell receptor (beta chain) was sequenced within a study of neurological immune-mediated disorders. The authors made cDNA by 5'RACE with 10-nucleotide random UMIs. In TCRdb, the 5' RACE reads were re-called with MiXCR into one record per CDR3 protein. The sample holds 40,000 or so distinct CDR3 sequences, less than 15% seen once. Whole-study findings and limits: No CDR3 amino acid sequences were shared by expanded clones across subjects, suggesting private repertoires in all groups. The most TCR clonal expansion was seen in HTLV-1-associated myelopathy, whereas the least was seen in multiple sclerosis, below the level in healthy controls.

This clonotype was detected ten times or more. Its antigen remains unknown. V was cut by 3 bases and J by 0 bases, with 8 bases left in between. CDR1 and CDR2 (germline): KGHSH, LQKENI. The CDR3 totals 14 residues. Noted time point: longitudinal time-point 3. As healthy controls, volunteers from a blood bank in Maryland, USA, were used. V gene TRBV18 combines with J gene TRBJ1-1; a weak D match, TRBD1 (5 bases). This receptor was identified in a man younger than 45 in good health. Source material: PBMCs. The CDR3 nucleotides read TGTGCCAGCTCACCGGGGCACATGAACACTGAAGCTTTCTTT. It codes for CASSPGHMNTEAFF.